This TCR beta chain was sequenced for a study of shared clonotypes between healthy human individuals. Study outcomes and limitations: An expected dependence of interdonor clonotype sharing on sequencing depth was noted. The study found approximately 5% of naive CD4 clonotypes shared across a handful of donors. A generally larger estimated richness was seen in naive subsets than in memory subsets.

As for this clone: Antigen specificity is unknown.

CD45RO-negative, CCR7-selected cells formed the naive CD8 fraction, which excluded terminally differentiated effector memory CD45RA+ cells. This CDR3 is 15 amino acids long. V lost 8 bases to trimming and J lost 3 bases; unmatched junction nucleotides: 11. Germline V gives CDR1 SNHLY, CDR2 FYNNEI. Each replicate PCR on the sorted subsets used 200 to 250 ng DNA (approximately 33,000 T cell genomes). Some clones are missing from TCRdb's copy, which holds only in-frame ones; the method was immunoSEQ multiplex PCR. The sample records about 2.1 million clones, about 92% being singletons. Sequencing was done on a sample of naive CD8+ T cells from PBMCs. The clonotype comes from a man younger than 35 in good health. Some clones in this sample may be carry-over from other donors' samples. V usage is TRBV2 and J usage is TRBJ2-7, with TRBD1 identical over 9 bases. The CDR3 nucleotides are TGTGCCAGCTGCTCACCCGGGACAGGGTTCTACGAGCAGTACTTC. Translating gives CASCSPGTGFYEQYF.